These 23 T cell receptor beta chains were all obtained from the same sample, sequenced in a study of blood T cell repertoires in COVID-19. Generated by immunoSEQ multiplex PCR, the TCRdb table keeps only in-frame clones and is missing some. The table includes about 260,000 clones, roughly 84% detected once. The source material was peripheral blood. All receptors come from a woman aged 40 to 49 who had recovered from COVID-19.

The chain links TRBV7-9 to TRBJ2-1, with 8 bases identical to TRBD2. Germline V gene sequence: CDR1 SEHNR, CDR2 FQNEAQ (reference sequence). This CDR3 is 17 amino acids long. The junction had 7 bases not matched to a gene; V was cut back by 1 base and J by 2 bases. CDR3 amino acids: CASSLDWSGGTYNEQFF. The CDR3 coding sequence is TGTGCCAGCAGCTTAGACTGGTCGGGGGGGACCTACAATGAGCAGTTCTTC.

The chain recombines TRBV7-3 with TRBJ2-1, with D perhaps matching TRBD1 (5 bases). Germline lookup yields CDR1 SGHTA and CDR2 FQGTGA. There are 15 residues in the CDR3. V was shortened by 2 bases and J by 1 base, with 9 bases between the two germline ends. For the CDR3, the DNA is TGTGCCAGCAGCTTACCAGGGCGGTCCTACAATGAGCAGTTCTTC. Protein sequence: CASSLPGRSYNEQFF.

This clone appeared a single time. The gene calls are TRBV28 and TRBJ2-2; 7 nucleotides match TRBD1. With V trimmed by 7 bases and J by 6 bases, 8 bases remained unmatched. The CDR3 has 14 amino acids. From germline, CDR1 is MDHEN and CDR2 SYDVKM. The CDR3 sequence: CASILTGSAGELFF. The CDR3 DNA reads TGTGCCAGCATACTGACAGGGTCCGCCGGGGAGCTGTTTTTT. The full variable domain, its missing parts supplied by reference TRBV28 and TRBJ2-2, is DVKVTQSSRYLVKRTGEKVFLECVQDMDHENMFWYRQDPGLGLRLIYFSYDVKMKEKGDIPEGYSVSREKKERFSLILESASTNQTSMYLCASILTGSAGELFFGEGSRLTVL.

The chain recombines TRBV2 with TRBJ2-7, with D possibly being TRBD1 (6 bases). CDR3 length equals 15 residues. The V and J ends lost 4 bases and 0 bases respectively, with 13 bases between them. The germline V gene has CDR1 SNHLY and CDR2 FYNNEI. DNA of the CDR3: TGTGCCAGCAGTGGGACAGACTTGAGCTCCTACGAGCAGTACTTC. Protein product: CASSGTDLSSYEQYF.

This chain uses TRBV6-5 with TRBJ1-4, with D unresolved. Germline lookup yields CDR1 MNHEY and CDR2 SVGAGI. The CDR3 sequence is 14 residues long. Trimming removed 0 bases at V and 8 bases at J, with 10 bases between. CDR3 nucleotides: TGTGCCAGCAGTTACTCCCAGGCTACCGAAAAACTGTTTTTT. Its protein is CASSYSQATEKLFF.

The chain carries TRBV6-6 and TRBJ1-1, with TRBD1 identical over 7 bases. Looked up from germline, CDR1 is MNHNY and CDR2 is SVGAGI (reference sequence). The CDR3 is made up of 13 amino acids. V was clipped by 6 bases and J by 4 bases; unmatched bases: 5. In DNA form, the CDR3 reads TGTGCCAGCAGCTTGGACAGGTCCACTGAAGCTTTCTTT. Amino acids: CASSLDRSTEAFF.

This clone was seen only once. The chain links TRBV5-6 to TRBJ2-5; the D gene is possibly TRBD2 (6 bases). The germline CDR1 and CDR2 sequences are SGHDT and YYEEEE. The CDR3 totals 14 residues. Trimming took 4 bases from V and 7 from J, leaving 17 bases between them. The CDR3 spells CASSILTSQVTQYF. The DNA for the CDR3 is TGTGCCAGCAGCATATTGACTAGTCAGGTGACCCAGTACTTC.

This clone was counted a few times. The CDR3: CASSPPKGTGLKGPEAFF. For the CDR3, the DNA is TGTGCCAGCTCACCACCTAAAGGGACAGGGTTAAAGGGGCCTGAAGCTTTCTTT. This chain links TRBV18 with TRBJ1-1; TRBD1 agrees at 9 bases. In germline, CDR1 is KGHSH, CDR2 LQKENI. CDR3 length: 18 amino acids. V was pared by 0 bases and J by 6 bases, with 14 bases of the junction left unmatched.

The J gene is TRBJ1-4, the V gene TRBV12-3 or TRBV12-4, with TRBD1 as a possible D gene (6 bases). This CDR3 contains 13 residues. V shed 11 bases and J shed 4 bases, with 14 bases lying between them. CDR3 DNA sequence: TGTGCCTCTGGGGGCAGCCTTAATGAAAAACTGTTTTTT. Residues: CASGGSLNEKLFF.

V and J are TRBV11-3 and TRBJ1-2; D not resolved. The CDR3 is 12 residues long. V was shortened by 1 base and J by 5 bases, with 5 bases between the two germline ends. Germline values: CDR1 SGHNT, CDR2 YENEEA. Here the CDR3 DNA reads TGTGCCAGCAGCTTAGGCGCGTATGGCTACACCTTC. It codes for CASSLGAYGYTF. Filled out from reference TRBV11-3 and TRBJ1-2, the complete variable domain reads EAGVVQSPRYKIIEKKQPVAFWCNPISGHNTLYWYLQNLGQGPELLIRYENEEAVDDSQLPKDRFSAERLKGVDSTLKIQPAELGDSAVYLCASSLGAYGYTFGSGTRLTVV.

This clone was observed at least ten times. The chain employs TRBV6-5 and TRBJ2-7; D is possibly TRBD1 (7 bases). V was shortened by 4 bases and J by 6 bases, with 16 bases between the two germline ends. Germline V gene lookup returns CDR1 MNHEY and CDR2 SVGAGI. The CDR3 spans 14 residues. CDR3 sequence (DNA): TGTGCCAGCAGTTCCCGACAGGGAGGAGGCGAGCAGTACTTC. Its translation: CASSSRQGGGEQYF.

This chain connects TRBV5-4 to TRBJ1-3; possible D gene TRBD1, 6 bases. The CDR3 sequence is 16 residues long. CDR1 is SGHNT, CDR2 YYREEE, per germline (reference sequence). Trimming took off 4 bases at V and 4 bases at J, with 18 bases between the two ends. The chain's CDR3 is CASSRQGPLRGNTIYF. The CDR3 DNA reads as TGTGCCAGCAGCCGGCAGGGGCCTTTACGAGGAAACACCATATATTTT.

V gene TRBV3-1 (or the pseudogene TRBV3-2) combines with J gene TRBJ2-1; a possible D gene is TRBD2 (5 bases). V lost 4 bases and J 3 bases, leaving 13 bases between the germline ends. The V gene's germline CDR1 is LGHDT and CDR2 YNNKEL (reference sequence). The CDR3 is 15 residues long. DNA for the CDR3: TGTGCCAGCAGCCGGGCGGGCAAGTTCTACAATGAGCAGTTCTTC. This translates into CASSRAGKFYNEQFF.

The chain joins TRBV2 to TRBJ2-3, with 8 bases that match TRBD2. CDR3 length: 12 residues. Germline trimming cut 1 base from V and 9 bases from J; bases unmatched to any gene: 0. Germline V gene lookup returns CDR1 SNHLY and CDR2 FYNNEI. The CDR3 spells CASSEVAGTQYF. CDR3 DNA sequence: TGTGCCAGCAGTGAAGTAGCGGGAACGCAGTATTTT.

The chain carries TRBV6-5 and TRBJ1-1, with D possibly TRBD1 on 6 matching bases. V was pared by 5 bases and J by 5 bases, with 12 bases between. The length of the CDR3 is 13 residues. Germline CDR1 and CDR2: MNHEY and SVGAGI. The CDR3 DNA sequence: TGTGCCAGCAGTCCGCCCAGGGGAACTGAAGCTTTCTTT. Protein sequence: CASSPPRGTEAFF.

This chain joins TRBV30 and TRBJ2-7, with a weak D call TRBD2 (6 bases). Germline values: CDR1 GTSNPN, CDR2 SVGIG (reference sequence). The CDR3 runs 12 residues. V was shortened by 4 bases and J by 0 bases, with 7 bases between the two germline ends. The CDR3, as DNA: TGTGCCTGGACCGGGAGCTCCTACGAGCAGTACTTC. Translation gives CAWTGSSYEQYF.

CDR3 region: CSVGGGPSSYNEQFF. The CDR3 DNA reads TGCAGCGTTGGGGGGGGCCCAAGCTCCTACAATGAGCAGTTCTTC. The gene calls are TRBV29-1 and TRBJ2-1; maybe TRBD2 (7 bases). Germline loops: CDR1 SQVTM, CDR2 ANQGSEA. The germline V and J ends were trimmed by 4 bases and 0 bases, with 13 bases remaining between them. The CDR3 covers 15 residues.

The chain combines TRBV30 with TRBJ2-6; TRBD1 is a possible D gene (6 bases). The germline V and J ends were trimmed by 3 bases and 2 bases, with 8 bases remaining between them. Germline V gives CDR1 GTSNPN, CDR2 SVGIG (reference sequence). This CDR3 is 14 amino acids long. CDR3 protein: CAWRWGPGANVLTF. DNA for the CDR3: TGTGCCTGGAGGTGGGGGCCTGGGGCCAACGTCCTGACTTTC.

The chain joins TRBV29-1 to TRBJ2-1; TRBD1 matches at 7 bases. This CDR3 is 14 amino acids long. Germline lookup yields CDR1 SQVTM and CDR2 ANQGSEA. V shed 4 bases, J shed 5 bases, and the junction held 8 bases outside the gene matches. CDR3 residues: CSVGGGDRNNEQFF. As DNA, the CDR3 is TGCAGCGTTGGGGGTGGGGACAGAAACAATGAGCAGTTCTTC.

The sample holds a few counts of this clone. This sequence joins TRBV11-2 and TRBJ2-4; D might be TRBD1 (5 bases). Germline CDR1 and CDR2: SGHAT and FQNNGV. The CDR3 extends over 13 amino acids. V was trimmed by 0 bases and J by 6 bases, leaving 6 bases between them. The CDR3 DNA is TGTGCCAGCAGCTTAGATAGGGGAAACATTCAGTACTTC. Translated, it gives CASSLDRGNIQYF.

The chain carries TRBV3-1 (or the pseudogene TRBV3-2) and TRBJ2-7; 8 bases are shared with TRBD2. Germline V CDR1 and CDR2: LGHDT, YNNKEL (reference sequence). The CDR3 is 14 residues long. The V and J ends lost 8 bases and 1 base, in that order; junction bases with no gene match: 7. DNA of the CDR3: TGTGCCAGCGGGGCGGGGGGCCATTCCTACGAGCAGTACTTC. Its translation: CASGAGGHSYEQYF.

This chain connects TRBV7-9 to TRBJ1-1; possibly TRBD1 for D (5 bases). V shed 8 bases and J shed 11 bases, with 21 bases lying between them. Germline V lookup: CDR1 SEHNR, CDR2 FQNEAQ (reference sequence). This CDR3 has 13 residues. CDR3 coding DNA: TGTGCCAGCGGGCGGGGCGACCTGCTTCTTGCTTTCTTT. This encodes CASGRGDLLLAFF.

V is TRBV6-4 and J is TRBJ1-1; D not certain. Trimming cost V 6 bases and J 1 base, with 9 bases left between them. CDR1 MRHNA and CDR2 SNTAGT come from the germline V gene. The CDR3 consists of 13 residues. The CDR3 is CASSLTWNTEAFF. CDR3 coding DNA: TGTGCCAGCAGCCTTACATGGAACACTGAAGCTTTCTTT.